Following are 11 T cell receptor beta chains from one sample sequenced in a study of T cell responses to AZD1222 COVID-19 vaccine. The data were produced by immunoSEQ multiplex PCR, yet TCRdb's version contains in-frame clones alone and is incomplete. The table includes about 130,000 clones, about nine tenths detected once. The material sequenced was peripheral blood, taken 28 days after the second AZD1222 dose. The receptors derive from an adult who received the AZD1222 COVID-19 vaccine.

The CDR3 region is CATSDKILAGSNTGELFF. The CDR3 coding sequence is TGTGCCACCAGTGACAAAATACTAGCGGGATCCAACACCGGGGAGCTGTTTTTT. The chain recombines TRBV24-1 with TRBJ2-2, with 10 bases aligning to TRBD2. The CDR3 covers 18 residues. Trimming took 4 bases from V and 2 from J; bases not matched to a gene: 9. Germline V gives CDR1 KGHDR, CDR2 SFDVKD.

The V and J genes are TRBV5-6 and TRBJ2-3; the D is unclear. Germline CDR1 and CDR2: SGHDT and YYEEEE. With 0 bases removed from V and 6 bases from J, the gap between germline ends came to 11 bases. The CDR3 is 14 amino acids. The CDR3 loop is CASSLGPHEDTQYF. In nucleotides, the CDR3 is TGTGCCAGCAGCTTGGGACCCCATGAGGATACGCAGTATTTT.

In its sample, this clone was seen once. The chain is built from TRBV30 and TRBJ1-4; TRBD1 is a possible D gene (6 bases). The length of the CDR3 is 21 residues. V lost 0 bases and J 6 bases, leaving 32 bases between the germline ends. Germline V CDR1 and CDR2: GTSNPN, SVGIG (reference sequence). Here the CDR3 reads CAWSVKEGQRSVLGWDEKLFF. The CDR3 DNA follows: TGTGCCTGGAGTGTAAAGGAAGGACAGCGTTCAGTCCTGGGTTGGGATGAAAAACTGTTTTTT.

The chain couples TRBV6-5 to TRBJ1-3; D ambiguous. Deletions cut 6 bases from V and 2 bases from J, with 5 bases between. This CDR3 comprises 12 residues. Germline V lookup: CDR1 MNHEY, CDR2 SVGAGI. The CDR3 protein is CASSNPGNTIYF. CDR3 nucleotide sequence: TGTGCCAGCAGCAACCCTGGAAACACCATATATTTT.

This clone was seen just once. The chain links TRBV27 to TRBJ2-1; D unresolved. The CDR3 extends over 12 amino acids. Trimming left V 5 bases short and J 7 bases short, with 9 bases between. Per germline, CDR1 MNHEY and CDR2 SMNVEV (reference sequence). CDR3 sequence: CASSLNRNEQFF. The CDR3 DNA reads TGTGCCAGCAGTCTAAACAGAAATGAGCAGTTCTTC.

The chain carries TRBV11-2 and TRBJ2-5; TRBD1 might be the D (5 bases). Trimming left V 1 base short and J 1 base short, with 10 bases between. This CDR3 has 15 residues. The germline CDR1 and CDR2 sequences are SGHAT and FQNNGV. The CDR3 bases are TGTGCCAGCAGCTTAGGGCCAGGGCCCCAAGAGACCCAGTACTTC. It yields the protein CASSLGPGPQETQYF.

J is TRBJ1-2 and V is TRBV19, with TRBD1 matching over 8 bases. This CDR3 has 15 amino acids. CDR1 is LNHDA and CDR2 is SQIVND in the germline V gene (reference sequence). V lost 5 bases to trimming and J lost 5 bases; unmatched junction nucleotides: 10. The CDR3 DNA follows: TGTGCCAGTAGTTTAATTCCGGGACAGGTTTATGGCTACACCTTC. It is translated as CASSLIPGQVYGYTF. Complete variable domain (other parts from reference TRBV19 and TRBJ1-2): DGGITQSPKYLFRKEGQNVTLSCEQNLNHDAMYWYRQDPGQGLRLIYYSQIVNDFQKGDIAEGYSVSREKKESFPLTVTSAQKNPTAFYLCASSLIPGQVYGYTFGSGTRLTVV.

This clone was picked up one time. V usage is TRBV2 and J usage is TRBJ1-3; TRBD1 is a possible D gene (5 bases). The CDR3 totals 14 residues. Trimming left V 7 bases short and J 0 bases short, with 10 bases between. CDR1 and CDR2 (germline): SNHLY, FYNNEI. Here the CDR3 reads CASKAGHSGNTIYF. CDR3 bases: TGTGCCAGCAAGGCAGGGCACTCTGGAAACACCATATATTTT.

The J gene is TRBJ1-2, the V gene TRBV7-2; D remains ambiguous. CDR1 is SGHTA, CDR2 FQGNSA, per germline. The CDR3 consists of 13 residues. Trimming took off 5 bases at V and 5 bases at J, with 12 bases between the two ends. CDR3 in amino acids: CASSPSPGYGYTF. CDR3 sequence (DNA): TGTGCCAGCAGCCCCAGCCCGGGTTATGGCTACACCTTC.

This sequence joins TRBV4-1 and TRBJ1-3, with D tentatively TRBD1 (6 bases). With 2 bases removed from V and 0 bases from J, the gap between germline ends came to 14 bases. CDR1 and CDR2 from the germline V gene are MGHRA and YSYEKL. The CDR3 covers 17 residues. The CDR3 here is CASSQLRGAGSGNTIYF. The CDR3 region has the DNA TGCGCCAGCAGCCAACTACGGGGGGCAGGCTCTGGAAACACCATATATTTT.

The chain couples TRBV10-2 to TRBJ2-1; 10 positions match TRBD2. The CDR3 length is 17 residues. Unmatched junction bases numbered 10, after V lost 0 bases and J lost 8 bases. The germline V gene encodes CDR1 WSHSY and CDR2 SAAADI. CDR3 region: CASSESEASGSTHEQFF. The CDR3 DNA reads TGCGCCAGCAGTGAGTCGGAGGCTAGCGGGAGCACGCATGAGCAGTTCTTC.